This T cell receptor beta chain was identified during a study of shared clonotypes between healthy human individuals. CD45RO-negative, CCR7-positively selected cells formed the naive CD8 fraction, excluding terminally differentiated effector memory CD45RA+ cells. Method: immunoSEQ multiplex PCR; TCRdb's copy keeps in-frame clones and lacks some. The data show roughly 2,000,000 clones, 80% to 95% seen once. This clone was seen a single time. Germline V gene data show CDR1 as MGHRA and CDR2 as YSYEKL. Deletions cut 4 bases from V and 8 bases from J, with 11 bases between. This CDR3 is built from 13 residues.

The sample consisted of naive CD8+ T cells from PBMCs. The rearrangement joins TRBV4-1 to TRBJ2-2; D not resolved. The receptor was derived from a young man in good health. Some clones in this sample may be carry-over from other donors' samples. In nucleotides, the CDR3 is TGCGCCAGCAGCCCTCGAGAGGTGGGGGAGCTGTTTTTT. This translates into CASSPREVGELFF.